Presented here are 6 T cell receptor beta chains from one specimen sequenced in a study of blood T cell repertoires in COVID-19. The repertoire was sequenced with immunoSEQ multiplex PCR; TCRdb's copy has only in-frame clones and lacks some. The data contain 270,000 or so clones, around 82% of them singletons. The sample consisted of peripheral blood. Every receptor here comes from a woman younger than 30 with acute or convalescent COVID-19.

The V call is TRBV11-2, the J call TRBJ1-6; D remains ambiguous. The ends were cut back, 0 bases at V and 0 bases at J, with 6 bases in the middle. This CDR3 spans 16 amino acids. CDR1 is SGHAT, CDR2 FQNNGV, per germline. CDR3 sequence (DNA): TGTGCCAGCAGCTTAGAAGCGCACTCCTATAATTCACCCCTCCACTTT. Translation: CASSLEAHSYNSPLHF.

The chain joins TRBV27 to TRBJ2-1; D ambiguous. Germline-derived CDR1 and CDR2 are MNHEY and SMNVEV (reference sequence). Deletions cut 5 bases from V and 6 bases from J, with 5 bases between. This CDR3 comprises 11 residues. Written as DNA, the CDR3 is TGTGCCAGCAGTCCCGGCAATGAGCAGTTCTTC. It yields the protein CASSPGNEQFF.

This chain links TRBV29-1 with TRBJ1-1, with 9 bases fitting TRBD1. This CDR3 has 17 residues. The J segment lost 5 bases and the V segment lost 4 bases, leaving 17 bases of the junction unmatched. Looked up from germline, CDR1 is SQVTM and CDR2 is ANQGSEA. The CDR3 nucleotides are TGCAGCGTTGCCAACAGGGGGCAGGAGTCGAGAAGGACTGAAGCTTTCTTT. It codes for CSVANRGQESRRTEAFF.

The CDR3 spells CASSRGATYGYTF. The CDR3 coding sequence is TGTGCCAGCAGCCGAGGCGCTACTTATGGCTACACCTTC. The genes are TRBV4-2 and TRBJ1-2; no reliable D call. Germline CDR1 reads LGHNA; CDR2 reads YNFKEQ. The CDR3 has 13 amino acids. Trimming shortened V by 4 bases and J by 5 bases, and 11 bases separated the two germline ends.

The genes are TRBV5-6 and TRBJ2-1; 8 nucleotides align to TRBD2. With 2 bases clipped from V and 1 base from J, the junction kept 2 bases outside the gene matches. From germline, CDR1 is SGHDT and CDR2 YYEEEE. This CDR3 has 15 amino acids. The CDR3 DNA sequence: TGTGCCAGCAGCTTTCGACTAGCGTCCTACAATGAGCAGTTCTTC. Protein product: CASSFRLASYNEQFF.

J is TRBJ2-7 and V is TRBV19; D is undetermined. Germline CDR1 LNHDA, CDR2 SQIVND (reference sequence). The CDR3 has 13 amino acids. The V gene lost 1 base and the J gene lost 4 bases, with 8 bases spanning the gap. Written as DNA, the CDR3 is TGTGCCAGTAGTATAGGTGCAGGATACGAGCAGTACTTC. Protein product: CASSIGAGYEQYF.